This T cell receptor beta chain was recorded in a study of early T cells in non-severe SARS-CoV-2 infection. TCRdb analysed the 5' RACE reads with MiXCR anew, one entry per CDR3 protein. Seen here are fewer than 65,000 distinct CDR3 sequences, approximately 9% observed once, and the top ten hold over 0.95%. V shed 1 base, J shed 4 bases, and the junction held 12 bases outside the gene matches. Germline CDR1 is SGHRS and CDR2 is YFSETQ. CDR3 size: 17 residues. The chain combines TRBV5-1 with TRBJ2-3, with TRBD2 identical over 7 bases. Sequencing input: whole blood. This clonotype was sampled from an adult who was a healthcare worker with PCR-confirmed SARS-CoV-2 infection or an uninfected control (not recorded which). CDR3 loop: CASSLRGAGVLPDTQYF. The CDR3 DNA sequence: TGCGCCAGCAGCTTGAGAGGCGCGGGGGTTCTTCCAGATACGCAGTATTTT.